One and the same sample provided the 16 T cell receptor beta chains below, sequenced in a study of blood T cell repertoires in COVID-19. Data came from immunoSEQ multiplex PCR; TCRdb stores just in-frame clones and leaves some out. Of about 440,000 clones in the sample, around nine tenths are singletons; the top ten hold about 2.1%. Sample: PBMCs or T cells enriched from blood (not recorded which). The receptors were gathered from a woman between 18 and 29 years old with acute COVID-19.

This rearrangement joins TRBV6-5 to TRBJ2-1; the D gene is possibly TRBD2 (5 bases). The V gene's germline CDR1 is MNHEY and CDR2 SVGAGI. The CDR3 runs 14 residues. The V end was cut by 7 bases, the J end by 7 bases, with 17 bases between. Here the CDR3 DNA reads TGTGCCAGCACCCTATCTCCAGGAGGTAATGAGCAGTTCTTC. This codes for CASTLSPGGNEQFF.

J is TRBJ1-2 and V is TRBV2, with a tentative D call TRBD1 (6 bases). Trimming cost V 7 bases and J 6 bases, with 15 bases left between them. Per the germline V gene, CDR1 is SNHLY and CDR2 is FYNNEI. The CDR3 runs 13 residues. The CDR3 region has the DNA TGTGCCAGCAAGGCGCCAGGGACAAATGGCTACACCTTC. Its protein is CASKAPGTNGYTF.

The J gene is TRBJ2-6, the V gene TRBV5-1; a weak D match, TRBD2 (6 bases). There are 18 residues in the CDR3. The V end lost 3 bases, the J end lost 0 bases, and 16 bases lay between the germline ends. Per the germline V gene, CDR1 is SGHRS and CDR2 is YFSETQ. CDR3 nucleotide sequence: TGCGCCAGCAGCTCAAGCCGGGACTGGACCTCTGGGGCCAACGTCCTGACTTTC. Amino acid sequence: CASSSSRDWTSGANVLTF.

This rearrangement joins TRBV7-9 to TRBJ2-1; 9 nucleotides align to TRBD2. V shed 1 base, J shed 8 bases, and the junction held 12 bases outside the gene matches. CDR3 length equals 17 residues. Per the germline V gene, CDR1 is SEHNR and CDR2 is FQNEAQ (reference sequence). Written as DNA, the CDR3 is TGTGCCAGCAGCTTAGGGTCAGCGGGAGGCCCTTTGTATGAGCAGTTCTTC. Encoded protein: CASSLGSAGGPLYEQFF.

CDR3 sequence: CASSRTGNSGGYTF. The DNA for the CDR3 is TGTGCCAGCAGCAGGACAGGGAACTCCGGGGGCTACACCTTC. The V gene is TRBV5-6, the J gene TRBJ1-2, with TRBD1 matching over 8 bases. The CDR3 is 14 residues long. After removal of 4 bases from V and 8 bases from J, the junction contained 10 bases not matched to a gene. Germline CDR1 reads SGHDT; CDR2 reads YYEEEE.

This clone was found a few times. The V and J genes are TRBV12-3 or TRBV12-4 and TRBJ1-6; no reliable D call. V was cut by 4 bases and J by 7 bases, with 5 bases left in between. This CDR3 contains 12 residues. This CDR3 reads CASSSLNSPLHF. CDR3 coding DNA: TGTGCCAGCAGTTCCTTAAATTCACCCCTCCACTTT.

The chain carries TRBV6-5 and TRBJ1-5, with TRBD1 as a possible D gene (6 bases). The CDR3 is made up of 15 amino acids. Looked up from germline, CDR1 is MNHEY and CDR2 is SVGAGI. Between the trimmed V and J ends, which lost 0 bases and 6 bases, there was a span of 12 bases. In DNA form, the CDR3 reads TGTGCCAGCAGTTACTCGAGACAGGCAGCTCAGCCCCAGCATTTT. This encodes CASSYSRQAAQPQHF.

V is TRBV3-1 (or the pseudogene TRBV3-2) and J is TRBJ2-3; 11 bases align to TRBD1. This CDR3 has 15 residues. CDR1 is LGHDT, CDR2 YNNKEL, per germline (reference sequence). After removal of 6 bases from V and 4 bases from J, the junction contained 6 bases not matched to a gene. In DNA form, the CDR3 reads TGTGCCAGCAGGCGTTGGACAGGGGGCCCAGATACGCAGTATTTT. Translating gives CASRRWTGGPDTQYF.

The chain uses TRBV27 and TRBJ2-2, with D possibly matching TRBD2 (5 bases). The CDR3 is made up of 14 amino acids. V was cut by 3 bases and J by 3 bases, with 8 bases left in between. The V gene's germline CDR1 is MNHEY and CDR2 SMNVEV (reference sequence). The CDR3 coding sequence is TGTGCCAGCAGTTTCAGGCGGGACACCGGGGAGCTGTTTTTT. It encodes CASSFRRDTGELFF.

This sequence joins TRBV6-7 and TRBJ2-7, with 7 positions matching TRBD1. TRBV6-7 is an ORF, with its function uncertain. CDR3 size: 14 residues. J gave up 0 bases and V 5 bases, and 4 bases lay outside the gene matches. CDR3: CASSLQGLSYEQYF. In DNA form, the CDR3 reads TGTGCCAGCAGTCTACAGGGGCTCTCCTACGAGCAGTACTTC.

The gene calls are TRBV2 and TRBJ2-3; D may be TRBD2 (6 bases). Germline CDR1 SNHLY, CDR2 FYNNEI. The ends were cut back, 10 bases at V and 0 bases at J, with 20 bases in the middle. This CDR3 has 16 amino acids. CDR3 nucleotide sequence: TGTGCCAACACGCCTACCGGGAGATCTAGCACAGATACGCAGTATTTT. It codes for CANTPTGRSSTDTQYF.

The gene calls are TRBV30 and TRBJ1-2; D not certain. The germline CDR1 and CDR2 sequences are GTSNPN and SVGIG (reference sequence). Between the trimmed V and J ends, which lost 5 bases and 6 bases, there was a span of 16 bases. This CDR3 region has 13 residues. The DNA of the CDR3 is TGTGCCTGGCGGAAGTATAGCCCAAATGGCTACACCTTC. Protein product: CAWRKYSPNGYTF.

This sequence joins TRBV19 and TRBJ1-2; 7 positions match TRBD1. The CDR3 has 15 amino acids. From germline, CDR1 is LNHDA and CDR2 SQIVND (reference sequence). The V segment lost 7 bases and the J segment 6 bases; nucleotides outside the gene matches: 14. CDR3 in amino acids: CASTPMIGGWDGYTF. The CDR3 bases are TGTGCCAGTACCCCTATGATAGGGGGCTGGGATGGCTACACCTTC.

The chain is built from TRBV30 and TRBJ1-1; TRBD1 aligns across 7 bases. CDR1 and CDR2 from the germline V gene are GTSNPN and SVGIG (reference sequence). Losses at the gene ends were 1 base for V and 1 base for J; bases not matched to a gene: 6. The CDR3 contains 15 residues. Written as DNA, the CDR3 is TGTGCCTGGAGTGACAAAAAGGGGGCGAACACTGAAGCTTTCTTT. Translating it yields CAWSDKKGANTEAFF.

The V call is TRBV7-2, the J call TRBJ2-4; 8 positions match TRBD1. This CDR3 has 14 residues. V shed 1 base, J shed 8 bases, and the junction held 4 bases outside the gene matches. Looked up from germline, CDR1 is SGHTA and CDR2 is FQGNSA. As DNA, the CDR3 is TGTGCCAGCAGCTTAGTACAGGGGGAGGACATTCAGTACTTC. Encoded protein: CASSLVQGEDIQYF.

This sequence joins TRBV18 and TRBJ1-2, with D unclear. Deletions cut 1 base from V and 0 bases from J, with 6 bases between. Germline CDR1 and CDR2: KGHSH and LQKENI. This CDR3 is 14 amino acids long. This CDR3 is CASSPRSANYGYTF. In nucleotides, the CDR3 is TGTGCCAGCTCACCACGTTCAGCTAACTATGGCTACACCTTC.